The present entry profiles one T cell receptor (beta chain) with its context. Its antigen is currently unknown. Treatment reported: some 19 received Ad26.COV2.S at low or high dose, single or two shots; about five received placebo; per-sample allocation not given. Sampling happened 63 days after the first vaccine or placebo injection. The study used a vaccine consisting of an Ad26 vector that expressed Wuhan-strain SARS-CoV-2 spike. Assay: immunoSEQ multiplex PCR; the TCRdb copy retains only in-frame clones and omits some. The data show some 340,000 clones, around four fifths seen once. This sample was taken from a study of Ad26.COV2.S vaccination and SARS-CoV-2 variants. On the study more broadly: Donor participated within the Ad26.COV2.S arm of the COV1001 trial. Each vaccinee took Ad26.COV2.S intramuscularly, once or twice 56 days apart.

Broader study findings: Greater spike-specific TCR breadth was seen in vaccine recipients than in placebo recipients.

CDR1 is SEHNR, CDR2 FQNEAQ, per germline (reference sequence). CDR3 size: 13 residues. Trimming removed 8 bases at V and 8 bases at J, with 18 bases between. The V call is TRBV7-9, the J call TRBJ1-2; D gene unclear. The TCR comes from a person between 18 and 65 years old who received the Ad26.COV2.S COVID-19 vaccine or a placebo. Sequences were derived from peripheral blood, sampled in a trial of Ad26.COV2.S vaccine versus placebo. The CDR3 protein is CASRNGEVSGYTF. CDR3 DNA: TGTGCCAGCCGCAACGGAGAAGTCAGCGGCTACACCTTC.